A selection of T cell receptor beta chains follows, all from one sample in a study of CD8+ T cells in alopecia areata. The protocol was immunoSEQ multiplex PCR, while the TCRdb copy is restricted to in-frame clones and leaves out a portion. Among 80,000 to 100,000 clones listed, 44% were seen once. The material sequenced was CD8+ T cells sorted from blood, taken at week 24, from a patient treated with tofacitinib. The receptors here all came from a human donor with alopecia areata. Each CDR3 is given with its conserved first and last residue. The D gene is left open where the match is weak. Expanded clones are given a class, and other clones once, few, many or no size at all.

V	J	D	size	CDR3	DNA
TRBV9	TRBJ2-7	-	once	CASSVDQSVSYEQYF	TGTGCCAGCAGCGTGGACCAGTCCGTCTCCTACGAGCAGTACTTC
TRBV27	TRBJ2-7	TRBD2	-	CASSPGGYEQYF	TGTGCCAGCAGCCCGGGGGGCTACGAGCAGTACTTC
TRBV18	TRBJ2-7	-	-	CASSPGDNPYEQYF	TGTGCCAGCTCACCGGGGGACAACCCCTACGAGCAGTACTTC
TRBV29-1	TRBJ1-1	-	few	CSVDITEAFF	TGCAGCGTCGATATTACTGAAGCTTTCTTT
TRBV7-9	TRBJ2-7	TRBD1	-	CASSLAAGTGIEQYF	TGTGCCAGCAGCCTAGCCGCCGGGACAGGGATCGAGCAGTACTTC
TRBV7-6	TRBJ2-1	TRBD1	-	CASSRQGRNNEQFF	TGTGCCAGCAGCCGACAGGGACGGAACAATGAGCAGTTCTTC
TRBV19	TRBJ2-7	-	few	CASSLHPRNEQYF	TGTGCCAGTAGTCTCCACCCGAGGAACGAGCAGTACTTC
TRBV19	TRBJ1-3	-	few	CAVTGPSGNTIYF	TGTGCCGTAACGGGACCGTCTGGAAACACCATATATTTT
TRBV30	TRBJ1-1	-	few	CAWIRTAEAFF	TGTGCCTGGATTAGGACGGCCGAAGCTTTCTTT
TRBV7-9	TRBJ2-1	-	few	CASRREAGISDEQFF	TGTGCCAGCAGGAGAGAGGCGGGAATTTCTGATGAGCAGTTCTTC
TRBV27	TRBJ2-7	-	-	CASSLSGEPYEQYF	TGTGCCAGCAGTTTATCAGGGGAACCCTACGAGCAGTACTTC
TRBV11-2	TRBJ2-3	-	few	CASSLDGGPSTDTQYF	TGTGCCAGCAGCTTAGATGGGGGCCCTAGCACAGATACGCAGTATTTT
TRBV7-9	TRBJ2-7	-	few	CASSFQGFNEQYF	TGTGCCAGCAGCTTTCAGGGTTTCAACGAGCAGTACTTC
TRBV5-6	TRBJ2-3	TRBD2	-	CASSFPGLAGVGTDTQYF	TGTGCCAGCAGCTTCCCGGGACTAGCGGGAGTGGGCACAGATACGCAGTATTTT
TRBV6-5	TRBJ2-3	-	few	CASSYTTGATDTQYF	TGTGCCAGCAGTTATACCACGGGAGCCACAGATACGCAGTATTTT
TRBV4-3	TRBJ2-2	TRBD2	-	CASSQSSGRLTGELFF	TGCGCCAGCAGCCAAAGCAGCGGGAGGCTCACCGGGGAGCTGTTTTTT
TRBV5-1	TRBJ2-5	-	few	CASSLYAREYQETQYF	TGCGCCAGCAGCTTGTATGCCAGGGAGTACCAAGAGACCCAGTACTTC
TRBV30	TRBJ2-4	TRBD2	-	CAWIGTGGEQYF	TGTGCCTGGATTGGGACCGGGGGGGAACAGTACTTC
TRBV7-9	TRBJ1-1	-	-	CASSLGTVKNTEAFF	TGTGCCAGCAGCTTAGGGACTGTTAAGAACACTGAAGCTTTCTTT
TRBV7-9	TRBJ2-7	TRBD2	-	CASSLISGSSYEQYF	TGTGCCAGCAGCTTAATTAGCGGGAGTTCCTACGAGCAGTACTTC
TRBV4-2	TRBJ1-5	TRBD1	few	CASSQGTGNQPQHF	TGTGCCAGCAGCCAGGGGACAGGGAATCAGCCCCAGCATTTT
TRBV19	TRBJ2-7	TRBD1	-	CASSRGQGPTYEQYF	TGTGCCAGTAGTCGTGGACAGGGACCCACCTACGAGCAGTACTTC
TRBV27	TRBJ2-7	TRBD2	-	CASSLGGEQYF	TGTGCCAGCAGTTTGGGGGGGGAGCAGTACTTC
TRBV6-5	TRBJ2-7	-	-	CASSYSILGNSYEQYF	TGTGCCAGCAGTTACTCGATTCTCGGGAACTCCTACGAGCAGTACTTC
TRBV25-1	TRBJ2-4	-	once	CASSELREEAKNIQYF	TGTGCCAGCAGTGAATTGAGGGAGGAGGCCAAAAACATTCAGTACTTC
TRBV13	TRBJ1-5	-	-	CASSYRSGRPQHF	TGTGCCAGCAGCTACCGGTCCGGTCGGCCCCAGCATTTT
TRBV19	TRBJ2-6	-	-	CASVLTSSGANVLTF	TGTGCCAGCGTGCTTACAAGCTCTGGGGCCAACGTCCTGACTTTC
TRBV11-2	TRBJ2-7	TRBD2	few	CASSLDRTSGYEQYF	TGTGCCAGCAGCTTAGATAGGACTAGCGGCTACGAGCAGTACTTC
TRBV5-6	TRBJ2-3	TRBD1	few	CASSLGTGKDTQYF	TGTGCCAGCAGCTTGGGGACAGGGAAAGATACGCAGTATTTT
TRBV29-1	TRBJ2-3	TRBD2	few	CSVGLTSGGFGDTQYF	TGCAGCGTCGGTTTGACTAGCGGGGGGTTTGGAGATACGCAGTATTTT
TRBV20-1	TRBJ2-3	-	-	CSAYLDNAQYF	TGCAGTGCATACCTAGATAATGCGCAGTATTTT
TRBV4-2	TRBJ2-1	TRBD2	once	CASSQVSSGPSNNEQFF	TGTGCCAGCAGCCAAGTCTCTAGCGGGCCGTCCAACAATGAGCAGTTCTTC
TRBV27	TRBJ2-5	TRBD2	few	CASSLGTSRETQYF	TGTGCCAGCAGTTTAGGGACTAGTCGGGAGACCCAGTACTTC
TRBV29-1	TRBJ2-5	-	-	CSVELETQYF	TGCAGCGTTGAACTTGAGACCCAGTACTTC
TRBV27	TRBJ1-1	-	-	CASSLGAGTEAFF	TGTGCCAGCAGTTTAGGGGCCGGCACTGAAGCTTTCTTT
TRBV5-1	TRBJ2-1	-	few	CASSLDMDEQFF	TGCGCCAGCAGCTTGGACATGGATGAGCAGTTCTTC
TRBV19	TRBJ1-1	-	-	CASSTLGTVNTEAFF	TGTGCCAGTAGTACCTTAGGGACGGTGAACACTGAAGCTTTCTTT
TRBV5-1	TRBJ2-1	-	-	CASSLASRANEQFF	TGCGCCAGCAGCTTGGCCTCCAGGGCCAATGAGCAGTTCTTC
TRBV4-2	TRBJ2-5	-	-	CASSPRDSWETQYF	TGTGCCAGCAGCCCCCGGGACTCGTGGGAGACCCAGTACTTC
TRBV5-4	TRBJ1-2	-	-	CASSLDRSNYGYTF	TGTGCCAGCAGCCTCGATAGGTCTAACTATGGCTACACCTTC
TRBV6-5	TRBJ2-7	-	-	CASSYSPYEQYF	TGTGCCAGCAGTTACAGTCCCTACGAGCAGTACTTC
TRBV9	TRBJ2-5	-	-	CASSDQETQYF	TGTGCCAGCAGCGACCAAGAGACCCAGTACTTC
TRBV7-2	TRBJ1-5	-	few	CASSLVLGAGNQPQHF	TGTGCCAGCAGCTTAGTTCTAGGGGCGGGCAATCAGCCCCAGCATTTT
TRBV2	TRBJ2-3	-	-	CASSLASGLDTQYF	TGTGCCAGCAGCTTAGCCAGCGGGCTTGATACGCAGTATTTT
TRBV4-1	TRBJ2-3	TRBD2	few	CASSQGLAGTDTQYF	TGCGCCAGCAGCCAAGGACTAGCGGGAACAGATACGCAGTATTTT
TRBV5-1	TRBJ2-7	TRBD2	-	CASSVLGGGGYEQYF	TGCGCCAGCAGCGTCCTTGGTGGCGGGGGCTACGAGCAGTACTTC
TRBV27	TRBJ2-2	-	few	CASSVFNTGELFF	TGTGCCAGCAGCGTATTCAACACCGGGGAGCTGTTTTTT
TRBV7-9	TRBJ2-7	-	-	CASSPPSDRRYKQYF	TGTGCCAGCAGCCCACCATCGGACCGTCGGTACAAGCAGTACTTC
TRBV7-9	TRBJ2-1	TRBD2	-	CASSTGLAEQFF	TGTGCCAGCAGCACGGGACTAGCGGAGCAGTTCTTC
TRBV27	TRBJ2-6	-	-	CASTPRGSGANVLTF	TGTGCCAGCACCCCTAGGGGCTCTGGGGCCAACGTCCTGACTTTC
TRBV7-9	TRBJ2-7	-	-	CASSLSPYEQYF	TGTGCCAGCAGCTTATCACCGTACGAGCAGTACTTC